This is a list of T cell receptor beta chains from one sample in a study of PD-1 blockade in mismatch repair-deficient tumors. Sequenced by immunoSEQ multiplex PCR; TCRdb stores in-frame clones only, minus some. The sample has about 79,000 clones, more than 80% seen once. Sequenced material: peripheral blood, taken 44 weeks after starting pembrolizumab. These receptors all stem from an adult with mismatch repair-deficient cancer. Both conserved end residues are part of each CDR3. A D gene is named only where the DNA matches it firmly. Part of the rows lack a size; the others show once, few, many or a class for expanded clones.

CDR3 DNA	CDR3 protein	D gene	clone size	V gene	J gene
TGTGCCAGCAGTGAAGGGGGACAGGGTTACGAGCAGTACTTC	CASSEGGQGYEQYF	TRBD1	once	TRBV6-1	TRBJ2-7
TGTGCCTGGAGTGACTCGGTCGCCTACGAGCAGTACTTC	CAWSDSVAYEQYF	.	.	TRBV30	TRBJ2-7
TGTGCCAGCTCAGCGACGGGACAGGGAGTAACCATATATTTT	CASSATGQGVTIYF	TRBD1	.	TRBV18	TRBJ1-3
TGTGCCAGCAGCTTGGTCGCAAGCGGGAGGGCGAACATTCAGTACTTC	CASSLVASGRANIQYF	TRBD2	.	TRBV5-4	TRBJ2-4
TGCGCCAGCAGCCTTACGGGAGTTCAGACTGAAGCTTTCTTT	CASSLTGVQTEAFF	.	.	TRBV5-1	TRBJ1-1
TGCAGCGGTTCCGGGACTAGCGGGAGCTACTACAATGAGCAGTTCTTC	CSGSGTSGSYYNEQFF	TRBD2	.	TRBV29-1	TRBJ2-1
TGTGCCAGCAGCACCATCATGCCCCAGCATTTT	CASSTIMPQHF	.	.	TRBV5-5	TRBJ1-5
TGTGCCAGCAGCCTGGGAGTTCGTAGCACAGATACGCAGTATTTT	CASSLGVRSTDTQYF	.	.	TRBV5-4	TRBJ2-3
TGTGCCAGCAGCACTAGCGGGAGTCCCGGGGAGCTGTTTTTT	CASSTSGSPGELFF	TRBD2	.	TRBV6-5	TRBJ2-2
TGTGCCAGCAGCCGAGCTCGCGGGAGATACGAGCAGTACTTC	CASSRARGRYEQYF	TRBD2	once	TRBV7-2	TRBJ2-7